Shown below are 2 T cell receptor beta chains from a single sample sequenced in a study of neoadjuvant nivolumab and ipilimumab in lung cancer. TCRdb's copy holds only in-frame clones and misses some; the assay was immunoSEQ multiplex PCR. The data contain 8,500 to 10,000 clones, around 77% of them singletons. The sample was tumor tissue, taken after neoadjuvant nivolumab, alone or with ipilimumab, at or shortly before surgery. Every receptor here comes from an adult with non-small cell lung cancer. Some clones in this sample may be carry-over from other donors' samples.

This clone has more than one count but fewer than ten. The chain uses TRBV5-4 and TRBJ2-7, with a weak D call TRBD1 (6 bases). This CDR3 spans 15 amino acids. V shed 2 bases and J shed 9 bases, with 21 bases lying between them. Germline V gives CDR1 SGHNT, CDR2 YYREEE (reference sequence). The CDR3 DNA sequence: TGTGCCAGCAGCTTATTACAGGAAGGACGACAGGTGCAGTACTTC. This translates into CASSLLQEGRQVQYF.

J is TRBJ2-3 and V is TRBV6-5; TRBD1 aligns across 7 bases. Germline assignment: CDR1 MNHEY and CDR2 SVGAGI. CDR3 length equals 15 residues. V was pared by 7 bases and J by 0 bases, with 7 bases of the junction left unmatched. DNA of the CDR3: TGTGCCAGCACCAGGGACAGTCGAAGCACAGATACGCAGTATTTT. Translated, it gives CASTRDSRSTDTQYF.